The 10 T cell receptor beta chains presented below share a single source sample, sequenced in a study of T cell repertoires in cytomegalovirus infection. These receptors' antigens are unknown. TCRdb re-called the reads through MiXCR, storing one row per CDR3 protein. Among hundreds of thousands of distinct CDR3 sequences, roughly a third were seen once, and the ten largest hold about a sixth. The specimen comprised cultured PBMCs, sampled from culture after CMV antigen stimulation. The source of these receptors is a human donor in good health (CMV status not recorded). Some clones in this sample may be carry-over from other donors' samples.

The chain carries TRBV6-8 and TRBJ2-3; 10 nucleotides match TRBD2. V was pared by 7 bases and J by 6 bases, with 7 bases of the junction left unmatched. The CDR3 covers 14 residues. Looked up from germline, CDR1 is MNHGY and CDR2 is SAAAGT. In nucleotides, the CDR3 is TGTGCCAGCAAGGAAAGCGGGAGGGGCGATACGCAGTATTTT. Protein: CASKESGRGDTQYF.

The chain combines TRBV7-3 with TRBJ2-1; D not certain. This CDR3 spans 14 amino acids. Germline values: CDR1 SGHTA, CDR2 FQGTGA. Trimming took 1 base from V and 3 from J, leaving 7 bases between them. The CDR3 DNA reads TGTGCCAGCAGCTTAAACAACGTCTACAATGAGCAGTTCTTC. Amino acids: CASSLNNVYNEQFF. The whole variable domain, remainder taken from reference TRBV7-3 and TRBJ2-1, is GAGVSQTPSNKVTEKGKYVELRCDPISGHTALYWYRQSLGQGPEFLIYFQGTGAADDSGLPNDRFFAVRPEGSVSTLKIQRTERGDSAVYLCASSLNNVYNEQFFGPGTRLTVL.

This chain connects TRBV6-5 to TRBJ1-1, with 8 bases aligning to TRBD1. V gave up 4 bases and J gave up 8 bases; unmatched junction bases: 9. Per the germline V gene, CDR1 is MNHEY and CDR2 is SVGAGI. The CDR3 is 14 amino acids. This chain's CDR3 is CASSSVDRVAEAFF. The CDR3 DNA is TGTGCCAGCAGTTCCGTGGACAGGGTGGCAGAAGCTTTCTTT.

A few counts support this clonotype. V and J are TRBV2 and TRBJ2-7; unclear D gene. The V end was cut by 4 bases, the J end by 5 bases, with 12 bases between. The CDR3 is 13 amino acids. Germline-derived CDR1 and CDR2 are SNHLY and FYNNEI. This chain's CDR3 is CASSAGPKDEQYF. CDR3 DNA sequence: TGTGCCAGCAGTGCCGGCCCTAAGGACGAGCAGTACTTC. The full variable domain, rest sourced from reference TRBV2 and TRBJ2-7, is EPEVTQTPSHQVTQMGQEVILRCVPISNHLYFYWYRQILGQKVEFLVSFYNNEISEKSEIFDDQFSVERPDGSNFTLKIRSTKLEDSAMYFCASSAGPKDEQYFGPGTRLTVT.

The CDR3 protein is CSVAGRVSYEQYF. In DNA, the CDR3 is TGCAGCGTTGCCGGGAGGGTCTCCTACGAGCAGTACTTC. The genes are TRBV29-1 and TRBJ2-7, with TRBD2 identical over 8 bases. V gave up 4 bases and J gave up 0 bases; unmatched junction bases: 2. CDR3 length: 13 residues. The germline CDR1 and CDR2 sequences are SQVTM and ANQGSEA.

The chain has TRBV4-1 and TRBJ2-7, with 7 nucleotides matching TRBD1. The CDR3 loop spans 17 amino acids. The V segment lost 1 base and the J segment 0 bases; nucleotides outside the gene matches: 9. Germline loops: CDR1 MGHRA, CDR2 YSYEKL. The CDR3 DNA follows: TGCGCCAGCAGCCAAGCGTATGGGGACAGCAGCTCCTACGAGCAGTACTTC. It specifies CASSQAYGDSSSYEQYF.

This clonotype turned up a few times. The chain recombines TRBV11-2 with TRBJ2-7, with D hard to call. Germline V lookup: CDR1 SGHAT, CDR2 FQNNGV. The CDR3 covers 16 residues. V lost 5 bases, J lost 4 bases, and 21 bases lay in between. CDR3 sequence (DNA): TGTGCCAGCAGCCCGACCCGGCCAGTGTTCTATTACGAGCAGTACGTC. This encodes CASSPTRPVFYYEQYV.

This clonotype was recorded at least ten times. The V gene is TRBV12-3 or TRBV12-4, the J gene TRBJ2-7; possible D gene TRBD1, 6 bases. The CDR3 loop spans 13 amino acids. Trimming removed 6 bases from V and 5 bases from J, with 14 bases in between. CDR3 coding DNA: TGTGCCAGCAGCAAAGTCCAGGGGAACGAGCAGTACTTC. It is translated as CASSKVQGNEQYF.

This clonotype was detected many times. The CDR3 sequence: CASSSEEDGETQYF. As DNA, the CDR3 is TGTGCCAGCAGCTCAGAAGAGGACGGCGAGACCCAGTACTTC. The chain links TRBV7-4 to TRBJ2-5, with D uncertain. CDR3 length: 14 residues. Trimming left V 4 bases short and J 5 bases short, with 14 bases between. CDR1 and CDR2 (germline): SGHVT, SQSDAQ.

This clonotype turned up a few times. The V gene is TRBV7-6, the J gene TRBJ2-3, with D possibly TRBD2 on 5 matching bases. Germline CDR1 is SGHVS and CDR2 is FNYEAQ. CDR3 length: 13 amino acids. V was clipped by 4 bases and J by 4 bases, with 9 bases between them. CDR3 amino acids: CASSSAGADTQYF. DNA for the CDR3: TGTGCCAGCAGCTCTGCGGGTGCAGATACGCAGTATTTT.